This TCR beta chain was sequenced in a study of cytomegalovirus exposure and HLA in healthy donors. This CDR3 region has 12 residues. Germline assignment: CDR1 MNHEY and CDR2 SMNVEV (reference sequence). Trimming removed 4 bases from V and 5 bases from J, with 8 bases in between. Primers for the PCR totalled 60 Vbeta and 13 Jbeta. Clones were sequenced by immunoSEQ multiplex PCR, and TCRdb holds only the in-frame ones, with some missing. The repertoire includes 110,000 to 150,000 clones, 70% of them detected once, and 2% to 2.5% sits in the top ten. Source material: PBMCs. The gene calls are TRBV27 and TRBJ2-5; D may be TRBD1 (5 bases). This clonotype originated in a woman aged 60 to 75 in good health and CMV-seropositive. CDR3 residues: CASSSGRETQYF. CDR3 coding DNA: TGTGCCAGCAGTTCAGGGCGGGAGACCCAGTACTTC.